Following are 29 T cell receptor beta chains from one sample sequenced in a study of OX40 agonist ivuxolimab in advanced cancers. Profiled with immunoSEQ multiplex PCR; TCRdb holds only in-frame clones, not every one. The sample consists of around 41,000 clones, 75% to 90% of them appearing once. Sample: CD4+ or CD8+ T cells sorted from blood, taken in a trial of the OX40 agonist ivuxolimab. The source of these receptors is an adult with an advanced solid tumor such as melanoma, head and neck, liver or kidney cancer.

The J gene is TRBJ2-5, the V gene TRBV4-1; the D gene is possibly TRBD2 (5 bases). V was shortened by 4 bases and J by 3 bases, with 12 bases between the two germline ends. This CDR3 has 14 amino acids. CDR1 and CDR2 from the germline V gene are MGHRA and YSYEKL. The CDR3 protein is CASSPVGLKETQYF. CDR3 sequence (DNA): TGCGCCAGCAGCCCAGTAGGACTCAAAGAGACCCAGTACTTC.

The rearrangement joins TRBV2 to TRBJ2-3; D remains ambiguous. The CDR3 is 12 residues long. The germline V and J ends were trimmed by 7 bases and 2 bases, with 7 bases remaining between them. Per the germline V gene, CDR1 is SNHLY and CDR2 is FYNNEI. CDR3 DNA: TGTGCCAGCAAACGGTACACAGATACGCAGTATTTT. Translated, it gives CASKRYTDTQYF.

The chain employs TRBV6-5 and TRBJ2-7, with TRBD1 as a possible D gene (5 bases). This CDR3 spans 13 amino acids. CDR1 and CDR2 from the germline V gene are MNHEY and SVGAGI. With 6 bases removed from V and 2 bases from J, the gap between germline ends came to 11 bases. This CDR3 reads CASRDIIPYEQYF. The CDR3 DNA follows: TGTGCCAGCAGGGACATAATCCCCTACGAGCAGTACTTC.

The CDR3 spells CASSPPTGGASYEQYF. CDR3 nucleotide sequence: TGTGCCAGCTCACCACCAACAGGGGGCGCATCCTACGAGCAGTACTTC. The chain is built from TRBV18 and TRBJ2-7, with 9 positions matching TRBD1. This CDR3 is built from 16 residues. Trimming cost V 0 bases and J 1 base; bases outside gene matches: 4. Germline V CDR1 and CDR2: KGHSH, LQKENI.

The CDR3 here is CASSPRSPPGTEAFF. CDR3 coding DNA: TGTGCCAGCTCACCACGTTCCCCGCCAGGGACTGAAGCTTTCTTT. This sequence joins TRBV18 and TRBJ1-1, with D possibly matching TRBD1 (5 bases). This CDR3 region has 15 residues. Trimming pared 1 base from V and 5 bases from J, leaving 14 bases between. CDR1 is KGHSH, CDR2 LQKENI, per germline. Looking up the rest from reference TRBV18 and TRBJ1-1 gives the full variable domain: NAGVMQNPRHLVRRRGQEARLRCSPMKGHSHVYWYRQLPEEGLKFMVYLQKENIIDESGMPKERFSAEFPKEGPSILRIQQVVRGDSAAYFCASSPRSPPGTEAFFGQGTRLTVV.

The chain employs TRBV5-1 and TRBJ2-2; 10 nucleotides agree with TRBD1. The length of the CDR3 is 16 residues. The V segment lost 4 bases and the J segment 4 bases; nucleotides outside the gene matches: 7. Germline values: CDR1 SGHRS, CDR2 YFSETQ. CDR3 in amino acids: CASSVGQGVRTGELFF. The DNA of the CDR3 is TGCGCCAGCAGCGTTGGACAGGGGGTTCGCACCGGGGAGCTGTTTTTT.

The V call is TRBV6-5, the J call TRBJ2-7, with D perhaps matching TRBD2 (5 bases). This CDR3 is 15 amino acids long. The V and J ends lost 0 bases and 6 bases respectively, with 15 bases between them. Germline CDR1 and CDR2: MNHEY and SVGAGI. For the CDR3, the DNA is TGTGCCAGCAGTTACTCGGAGGCTGTCCGCGCCGAGCAGTACTTC. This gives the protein CASSYSEAVRAEQYF.

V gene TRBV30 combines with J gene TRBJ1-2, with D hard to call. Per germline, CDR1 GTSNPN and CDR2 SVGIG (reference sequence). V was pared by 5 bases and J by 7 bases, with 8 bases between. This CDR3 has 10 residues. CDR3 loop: CAWGERGYTF. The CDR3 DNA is TGTGCCTGGGGAGAACGTGGCTACACCTTC.

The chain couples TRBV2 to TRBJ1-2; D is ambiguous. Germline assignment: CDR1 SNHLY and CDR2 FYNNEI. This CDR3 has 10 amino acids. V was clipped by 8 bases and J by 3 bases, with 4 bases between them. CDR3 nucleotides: TGTGCCAGCGGGGACTATGGCTACACCTTC. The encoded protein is CASGDYGYTF.

The CDR3 nucleotides read TGCGCCAGCAGCCATACTCCCCGGACACAAGAGACCCAGTACTTC. It translates to CASSHTPRTQETQYF. This chain joins TRBV4-1 and TRBJ2-5; tentatively, D is TRBD1 (5 bases). The germline gives CDR1 MGHRA, CDR2 YSYEKL. This CDR3 spans 15 amino acids. V lost 3 bases, J lost 2 bases, and 13 bases lay in between.

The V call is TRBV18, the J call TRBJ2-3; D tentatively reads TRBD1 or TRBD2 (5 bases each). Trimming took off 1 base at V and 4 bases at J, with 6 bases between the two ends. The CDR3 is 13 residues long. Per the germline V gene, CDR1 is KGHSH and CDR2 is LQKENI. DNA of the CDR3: TGTGCCAGCTCACCACTGGGGGCAGATACGCAGTATTTT. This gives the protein CASSPLGADTQYF.

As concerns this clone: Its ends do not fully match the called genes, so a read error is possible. CDR3 DNA: TGTGCCGGCAGTTCCGCGGACCTAACTCCTGGCTACACCTTC. Amino acids: CAGSSADLTPGYTF. V and J are TRBV28 and TRBJ1-2; no firm D call. CDR1 and CDR2 from the germline V gene are MDHEN and SYDVKM. This CDR3 is 14 amino acids long.

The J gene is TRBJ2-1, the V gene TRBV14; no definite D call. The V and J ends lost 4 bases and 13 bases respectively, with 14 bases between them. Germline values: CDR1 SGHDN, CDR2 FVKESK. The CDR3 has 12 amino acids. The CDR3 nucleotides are TGTGCCAGCAGCCTGGGTTCCACAGTACAGTTCTTC. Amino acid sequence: CASSLGSTVQFF. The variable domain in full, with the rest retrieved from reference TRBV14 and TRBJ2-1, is EAGVTQFPSHSVIEKGQTVTLRCDPISGHDNLYWYRRVMGKEIKFLLHFVKESKQDESGMPNNRFLAERTGGTYSTLKVQPAELEDSGVYFCASSLGSTVQFFGPGTRLTVL.

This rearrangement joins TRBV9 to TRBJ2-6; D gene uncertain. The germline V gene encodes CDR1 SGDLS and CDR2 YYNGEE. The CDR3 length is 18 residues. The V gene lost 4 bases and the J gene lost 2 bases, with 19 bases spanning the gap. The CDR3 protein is CASSFSSGPSTGANVLTF. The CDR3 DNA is TGTGCCAGCAGCTTCTCGTCGGGTCCCAGCACTGGGGCCAACGTCCTGACTTTC. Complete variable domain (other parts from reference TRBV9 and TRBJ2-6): DSGVTQTPKHLITATGQRVTLRCSPRSGDLSVYWYQQSLDQGLQFLIQYYNGEERAKGNILERFSAQQFPDLHSELNLSSLELGDSALYFCASSFSSGPSTGANVLTFGAGSRLTVL.

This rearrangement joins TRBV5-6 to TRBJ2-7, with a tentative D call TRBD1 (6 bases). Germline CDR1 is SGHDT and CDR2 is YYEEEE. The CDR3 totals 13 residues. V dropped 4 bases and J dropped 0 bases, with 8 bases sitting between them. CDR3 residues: CASSRTDSYEQYF. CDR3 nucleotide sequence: TGTGCCAGCAGCCGGACAGACTCCTACGAGCAGTACTTC. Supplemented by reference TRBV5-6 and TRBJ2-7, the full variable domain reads DAGVTQSPTHLIKTRGQQVTLRCSPKSGHDTVSWYQQALGQGPQFIFQYYEEEERQRGNFPDRFSGHQFPNYSSELNVNALLLGDSALYLCASSRTDSYEQYFGPGTRLTVT.

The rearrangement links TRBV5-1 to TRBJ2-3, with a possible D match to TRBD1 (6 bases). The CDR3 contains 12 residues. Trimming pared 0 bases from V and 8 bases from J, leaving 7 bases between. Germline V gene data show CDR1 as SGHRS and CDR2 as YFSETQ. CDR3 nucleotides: TGCGCCAGCAGCTTGGTAGGGGGTACGCAGTATTTT. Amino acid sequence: CASSLVGGTQYF.

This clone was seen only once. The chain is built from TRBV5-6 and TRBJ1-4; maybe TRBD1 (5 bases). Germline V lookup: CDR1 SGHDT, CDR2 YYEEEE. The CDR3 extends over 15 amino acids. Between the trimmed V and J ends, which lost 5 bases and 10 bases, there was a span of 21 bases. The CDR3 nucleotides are TGTGCCAGCAGGGGACGGACCGGCGGCTTCGGAAAACTGTTTTTT. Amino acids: CASRGRTGGFGKLFF. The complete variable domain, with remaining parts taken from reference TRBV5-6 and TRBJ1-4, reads DAGVTQSPTHLIKTRGQQVTLRCSPKSGHDTVSWYQQALGQGPQFIFQYYEEEERQRGNFPDRFSGHQFPNYSSELNVNALLLGDSALYLCASRGRTGGFGKLFFGSGTQLSVL.

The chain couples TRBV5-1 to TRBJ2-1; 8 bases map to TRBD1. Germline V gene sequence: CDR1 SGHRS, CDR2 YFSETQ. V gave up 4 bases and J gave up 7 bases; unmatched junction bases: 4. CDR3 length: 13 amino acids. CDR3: CASSRDRMNEQFF. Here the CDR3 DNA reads TGCGCCAGCAGCCGGGACAGGATGAATGAGCAGTTCTTC.

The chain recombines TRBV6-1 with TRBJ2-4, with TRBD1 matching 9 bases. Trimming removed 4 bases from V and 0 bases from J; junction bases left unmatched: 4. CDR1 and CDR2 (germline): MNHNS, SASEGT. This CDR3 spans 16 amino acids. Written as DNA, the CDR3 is TGTGCCAGCAGTGGCCCACAGGGGGCAGCCAAAAACATTCAGTACTTC. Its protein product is CASSGPQGAAKNIQYF.

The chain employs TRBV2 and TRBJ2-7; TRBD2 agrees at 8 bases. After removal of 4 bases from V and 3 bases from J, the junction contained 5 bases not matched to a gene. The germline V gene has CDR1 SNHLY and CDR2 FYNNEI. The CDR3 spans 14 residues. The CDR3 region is CASSAERGNYEQYF. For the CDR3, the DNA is TGTGCCAGCAGTGCGGAGCGGGGGAACTACGAGCAGTACTTC.

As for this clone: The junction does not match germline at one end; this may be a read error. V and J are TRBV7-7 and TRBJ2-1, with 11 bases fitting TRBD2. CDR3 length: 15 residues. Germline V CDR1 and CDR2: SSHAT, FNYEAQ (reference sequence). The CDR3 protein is CASSSTSGSSSEQFF. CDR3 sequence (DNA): TGTGCTAGCAGCTCCACTAGCGGGAGTTCGAGTGAGCAGTTCTTC.

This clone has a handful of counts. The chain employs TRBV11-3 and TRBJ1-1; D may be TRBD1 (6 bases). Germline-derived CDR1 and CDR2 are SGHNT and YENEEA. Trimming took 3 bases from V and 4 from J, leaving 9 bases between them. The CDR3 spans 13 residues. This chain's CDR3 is CASSFQQGTEAFF. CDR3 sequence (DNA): TGTGCCAGCAGCTTTCAACAGGGCACTGAAGCTTTCTTT. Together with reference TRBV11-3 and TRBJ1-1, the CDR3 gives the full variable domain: EAGVVQSPRYKIIEKKQPVAFWCNPISGHNTLYWYLQNLGQGPELLIRYENEEAVDDSQLPKDRFSAERLKGVDSTLKIQPAELGDSAVYLCASSFQQGTEAFFGQGTRLTVV.

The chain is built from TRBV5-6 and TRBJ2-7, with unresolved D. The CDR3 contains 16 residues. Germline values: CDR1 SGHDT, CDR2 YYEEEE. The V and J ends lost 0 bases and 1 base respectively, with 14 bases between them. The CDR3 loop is CASSLAGFAFSYEQYF. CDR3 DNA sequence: TGTGCCAGCAGCTTGGCAGGTTTTGCATTTTCCTACGAGCAGTACTTC.

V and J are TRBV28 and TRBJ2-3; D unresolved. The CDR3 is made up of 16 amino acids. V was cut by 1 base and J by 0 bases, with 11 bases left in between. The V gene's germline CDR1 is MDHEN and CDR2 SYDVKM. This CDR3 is CASSLFSLTSTDTQYF. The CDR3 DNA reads TGTGCCAGCAGTTTATTTTCCCTGACTAGCACAGATACGCAGTATTTT.

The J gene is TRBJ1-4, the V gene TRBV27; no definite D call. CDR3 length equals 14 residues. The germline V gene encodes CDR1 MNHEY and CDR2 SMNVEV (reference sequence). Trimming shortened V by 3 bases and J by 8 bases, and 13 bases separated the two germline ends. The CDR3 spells CASSFGRIGEKLFF. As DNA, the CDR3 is TGTGCCAGCAGTTTCGGCAGGATCGGAGAAAAACTGTTTTTT.

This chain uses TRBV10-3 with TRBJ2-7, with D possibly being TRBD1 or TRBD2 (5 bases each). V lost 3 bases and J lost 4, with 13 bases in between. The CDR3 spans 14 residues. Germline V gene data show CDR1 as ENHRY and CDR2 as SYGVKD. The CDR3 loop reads CAISDGPGQYEQYF. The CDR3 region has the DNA TGTGCCATCAGTGACGGGCCGGGGCAATACGAGCAGTACTTC.

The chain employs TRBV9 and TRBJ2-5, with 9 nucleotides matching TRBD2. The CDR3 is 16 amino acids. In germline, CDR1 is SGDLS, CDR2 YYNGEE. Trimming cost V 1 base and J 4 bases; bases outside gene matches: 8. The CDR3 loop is CASSVLGLAGRETQYF. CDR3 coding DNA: TGTGCCAGCAGCGTATTGGGGCTAGCGGGACGAGAGACCCAGTACTTC.

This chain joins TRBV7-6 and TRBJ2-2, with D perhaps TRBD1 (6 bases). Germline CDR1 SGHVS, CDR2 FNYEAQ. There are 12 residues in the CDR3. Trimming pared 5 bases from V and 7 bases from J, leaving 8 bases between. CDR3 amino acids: CASSQTGGELFF. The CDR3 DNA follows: TGTGCCAGCAGCCAGACAGGCGGGGAGCTGTTTTTT.

CDR3 region: CASSLGSAGPYNEQFF. For the CDR3, the DNA is TGTGCCAGCAGCTTAGGTTCGGCAGGGCCGTACAATGAGCAGTTCTTC. This chain links TRBV11-2 with TRBJ2-1; the D gene is possibly TRBD1 (5 bases). The CDR3 covers 16 residues. V lost 1 base to trimming and J lost 4 bases, with 14 bases between them. The germline gives CDR1 SGHAT, CDR2 FQNNGV.